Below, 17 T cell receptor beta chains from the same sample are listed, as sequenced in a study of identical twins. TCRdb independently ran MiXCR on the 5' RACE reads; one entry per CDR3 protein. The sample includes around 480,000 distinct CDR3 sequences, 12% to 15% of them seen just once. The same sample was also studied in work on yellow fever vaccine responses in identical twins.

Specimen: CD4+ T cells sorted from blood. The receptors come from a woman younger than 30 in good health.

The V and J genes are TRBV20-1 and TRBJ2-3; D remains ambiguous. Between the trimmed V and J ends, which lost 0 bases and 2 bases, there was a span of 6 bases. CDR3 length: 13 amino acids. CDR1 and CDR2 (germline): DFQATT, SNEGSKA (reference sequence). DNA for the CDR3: TGCAGTGCTAGAGAAATAAACACAGATACGCAGTATTTT. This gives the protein CSAREINTDTQYF.

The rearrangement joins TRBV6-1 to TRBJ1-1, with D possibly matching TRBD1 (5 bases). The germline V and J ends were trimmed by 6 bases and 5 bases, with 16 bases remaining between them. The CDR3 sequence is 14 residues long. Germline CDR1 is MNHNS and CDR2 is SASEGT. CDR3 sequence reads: CASSSFLGGTEAFF. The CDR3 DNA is TGTGCCAGCAGCTCGTTCCTGGGGGGGACTGAAGCTTTCTTT.

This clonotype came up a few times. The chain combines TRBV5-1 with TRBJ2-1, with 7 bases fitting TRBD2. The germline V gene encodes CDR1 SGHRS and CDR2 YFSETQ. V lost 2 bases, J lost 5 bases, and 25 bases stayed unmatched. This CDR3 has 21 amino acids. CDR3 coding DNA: TGCGCCAGCAGCTTTTACTCAGTGGGGGGGACCGCCCGAAAAACTAACAATGAGCAGTTCTTC. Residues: CASSFYSVGGTARKTNNEQFF.

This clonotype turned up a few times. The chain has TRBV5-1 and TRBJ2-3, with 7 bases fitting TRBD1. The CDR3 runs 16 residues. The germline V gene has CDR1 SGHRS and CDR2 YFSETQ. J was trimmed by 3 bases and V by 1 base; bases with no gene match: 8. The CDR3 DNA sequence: TGCGCCAGCAGCTTGAGTGTGGGACAGTTGACAGATACGCAGTATTTT. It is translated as CASSLSVGQLTDTQYF.

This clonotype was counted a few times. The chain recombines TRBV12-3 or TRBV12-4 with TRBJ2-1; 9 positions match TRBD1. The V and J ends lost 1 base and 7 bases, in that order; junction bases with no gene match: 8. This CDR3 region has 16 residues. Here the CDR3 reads CASSLVTTGGGNEQFF. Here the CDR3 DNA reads TGTGCCAGCAGTTTAGTTACGACAGGGGGAGGGAATGAGCAGTTCTTC.

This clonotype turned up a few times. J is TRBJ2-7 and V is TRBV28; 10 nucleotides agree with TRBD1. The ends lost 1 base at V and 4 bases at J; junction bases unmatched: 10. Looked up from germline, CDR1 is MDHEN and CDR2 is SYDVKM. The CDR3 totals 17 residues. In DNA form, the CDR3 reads TGTGCCAGCAGTTTATTAGGCCGGACAGGGGGGTGGTACGAGCAGTACTTC. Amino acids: CASSLLGRTGGWYEQYF.

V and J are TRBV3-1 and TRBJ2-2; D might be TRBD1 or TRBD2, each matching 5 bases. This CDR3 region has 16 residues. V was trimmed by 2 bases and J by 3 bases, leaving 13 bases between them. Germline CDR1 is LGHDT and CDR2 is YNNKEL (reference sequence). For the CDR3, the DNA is TGTGCCAGCAGCCAACGGGCAGGGACCGACACCGGGGAGCTGTTTTTT. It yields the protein CASSQRAGTDTGELFF.

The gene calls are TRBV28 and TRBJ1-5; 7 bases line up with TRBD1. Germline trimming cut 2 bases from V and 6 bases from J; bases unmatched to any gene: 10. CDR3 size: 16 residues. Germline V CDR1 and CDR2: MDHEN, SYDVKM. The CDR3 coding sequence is TGTGCCAGCAGTTTAGGGCCAGGGGGTGTCGGTCAGCCCCAGCATTTT. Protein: CASSLGPGGVGQPQHF.

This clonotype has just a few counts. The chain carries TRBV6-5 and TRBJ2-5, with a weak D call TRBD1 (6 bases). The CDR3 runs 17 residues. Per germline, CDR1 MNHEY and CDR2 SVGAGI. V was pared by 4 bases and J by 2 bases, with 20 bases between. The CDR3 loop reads CASSSLSRGQSQETQYF. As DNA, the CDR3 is TGTGCCAGCAGTTCCCTGAGTCGCGGACAGAGTCAAGAGACCCAGTACTTC.

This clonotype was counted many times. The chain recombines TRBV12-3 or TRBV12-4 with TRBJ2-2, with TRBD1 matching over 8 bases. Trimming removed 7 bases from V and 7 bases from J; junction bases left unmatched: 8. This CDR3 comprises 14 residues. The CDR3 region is CASTSGGLGGELFF. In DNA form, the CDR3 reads TGTGCCAGCACCTCAGGGGGCTTAGGCGGGGAGCTGTTTTTT.

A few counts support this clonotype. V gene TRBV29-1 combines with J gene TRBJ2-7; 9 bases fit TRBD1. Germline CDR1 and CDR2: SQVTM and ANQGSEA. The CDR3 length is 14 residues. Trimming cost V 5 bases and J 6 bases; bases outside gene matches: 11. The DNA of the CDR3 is TGCAGCGTTCGATATGGGACAGGGAGTGGCGAGCAGTACTTC. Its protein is CSVRYGTGSGEQYF.

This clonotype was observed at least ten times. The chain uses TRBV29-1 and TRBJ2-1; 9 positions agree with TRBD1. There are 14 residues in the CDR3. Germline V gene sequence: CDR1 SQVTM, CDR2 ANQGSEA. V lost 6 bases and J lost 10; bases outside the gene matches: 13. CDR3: CSVDPGTGLQEQFF. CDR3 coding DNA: TGCAGCGTGGACCCAGGGACAGGGCTTCAGGAGCAGTTCTTC.

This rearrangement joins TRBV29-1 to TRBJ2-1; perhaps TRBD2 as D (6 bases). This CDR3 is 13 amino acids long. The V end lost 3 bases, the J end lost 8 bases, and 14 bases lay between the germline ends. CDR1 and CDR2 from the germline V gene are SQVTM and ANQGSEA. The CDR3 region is CSVDPGSGDEQFF. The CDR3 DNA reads TGCAGCGTTGACCCGGGGTCGGGAGATGAGCAGTTCTTC.

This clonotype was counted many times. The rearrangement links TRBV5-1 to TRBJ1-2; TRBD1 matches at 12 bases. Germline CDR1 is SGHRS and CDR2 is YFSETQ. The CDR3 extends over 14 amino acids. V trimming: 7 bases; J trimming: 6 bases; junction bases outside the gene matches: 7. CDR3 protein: CASASGTGGDGYTF. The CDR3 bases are TGCGCCAGCGCCTCCGGGACAGGGGGCGATGGCTACACCTTC.

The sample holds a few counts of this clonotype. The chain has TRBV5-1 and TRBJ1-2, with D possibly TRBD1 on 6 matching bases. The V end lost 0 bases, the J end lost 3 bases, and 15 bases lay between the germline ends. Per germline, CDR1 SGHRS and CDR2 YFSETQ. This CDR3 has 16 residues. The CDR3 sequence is CASSLDGNRADYGYTF. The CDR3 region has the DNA TGCGCCAGCAGCTTGGACGGTAACAGGGCGGACTATGGCTACACCTTC.

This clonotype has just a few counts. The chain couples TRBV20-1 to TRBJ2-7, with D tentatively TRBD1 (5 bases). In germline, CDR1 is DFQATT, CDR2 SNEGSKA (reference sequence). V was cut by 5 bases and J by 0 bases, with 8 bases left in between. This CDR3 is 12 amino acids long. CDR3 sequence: CSAETASYEQYF. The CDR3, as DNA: TGCAGTGCTGAGACAGCCTCCTACGAGCAGTACTTC.

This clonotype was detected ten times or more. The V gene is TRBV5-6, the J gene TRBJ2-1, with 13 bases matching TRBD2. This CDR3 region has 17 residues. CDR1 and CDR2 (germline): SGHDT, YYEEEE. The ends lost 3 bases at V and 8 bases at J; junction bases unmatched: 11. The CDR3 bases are TGTGCCAGCAGCTCACACCCAGGACTAGCGGGAGAGGATGAGCAGTTCTTC. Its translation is CASSSHPGLAGEDEQFF.